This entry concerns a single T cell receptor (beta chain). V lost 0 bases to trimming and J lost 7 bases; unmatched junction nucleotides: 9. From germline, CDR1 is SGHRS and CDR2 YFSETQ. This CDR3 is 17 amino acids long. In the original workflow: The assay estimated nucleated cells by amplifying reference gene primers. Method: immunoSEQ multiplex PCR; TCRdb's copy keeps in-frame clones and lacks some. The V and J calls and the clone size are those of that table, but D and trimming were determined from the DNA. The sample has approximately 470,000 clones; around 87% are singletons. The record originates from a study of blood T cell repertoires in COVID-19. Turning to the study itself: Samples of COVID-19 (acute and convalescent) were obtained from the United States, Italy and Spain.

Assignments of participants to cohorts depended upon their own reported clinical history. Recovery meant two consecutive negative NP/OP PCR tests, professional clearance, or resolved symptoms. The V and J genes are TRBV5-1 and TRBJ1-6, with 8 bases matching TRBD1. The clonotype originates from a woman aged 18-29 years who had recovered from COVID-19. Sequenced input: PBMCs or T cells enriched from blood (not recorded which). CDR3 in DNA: TGCGCCAGCAGCTTGGGGCCCCAGACAGGGGTCAATTCACCCCTCCACTTT. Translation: CASSLGPQTGVNSPLHF.